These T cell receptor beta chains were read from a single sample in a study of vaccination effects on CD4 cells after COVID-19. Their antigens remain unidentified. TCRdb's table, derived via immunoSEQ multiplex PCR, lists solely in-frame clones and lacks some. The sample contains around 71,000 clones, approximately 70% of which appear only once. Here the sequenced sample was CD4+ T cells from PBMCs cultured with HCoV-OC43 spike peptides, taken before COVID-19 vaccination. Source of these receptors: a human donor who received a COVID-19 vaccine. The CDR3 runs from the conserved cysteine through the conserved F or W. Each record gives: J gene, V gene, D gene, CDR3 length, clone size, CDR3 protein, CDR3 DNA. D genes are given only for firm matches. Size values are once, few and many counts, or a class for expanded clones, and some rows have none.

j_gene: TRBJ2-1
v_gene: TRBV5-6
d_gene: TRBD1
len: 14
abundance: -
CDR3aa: CASSGRDRDNEQFF
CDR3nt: TGTGCCAGCAGCGGCCGGGACAGGGACAATGAGCAGTTCTTC

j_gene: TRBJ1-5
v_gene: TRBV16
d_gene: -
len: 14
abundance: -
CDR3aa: CASSLPGGLQPQHF
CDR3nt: TGTGCCAGCAGCCTCCCCGGGGGTCTCCAGCCCCAGCATTTT

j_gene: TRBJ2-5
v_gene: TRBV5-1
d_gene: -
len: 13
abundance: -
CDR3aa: CASRGAGEETQYF
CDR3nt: TGCGCCAGCAGGGGGGCCGGGGAAGAGACCCAGTACTTC

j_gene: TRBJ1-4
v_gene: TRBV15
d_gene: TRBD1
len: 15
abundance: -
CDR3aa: CATSRDGTGGEKLFF
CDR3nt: TGTGCCACCAGCAGAGACGGGACAGGAGGTGAAAAACTGTTTTTT

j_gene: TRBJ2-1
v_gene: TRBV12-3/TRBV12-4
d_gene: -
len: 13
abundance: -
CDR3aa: CASSFRGHNEQFF
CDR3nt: TGTGCCAGCAGTTTCAGGGGCCACAATGAGCAGTTCTTC

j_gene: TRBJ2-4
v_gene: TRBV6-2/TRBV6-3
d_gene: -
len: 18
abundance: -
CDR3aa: CASSYGYRKKAAKNIQYF
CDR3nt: TGTGCCAGCAGTTATGGGTACAGGAAAAAAGCGGCCAAAAACATTCAGTACTTC

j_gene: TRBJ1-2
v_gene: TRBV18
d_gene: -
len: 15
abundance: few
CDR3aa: CASSQTGPGMIGYTF
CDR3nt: TGTGCCAGCTCACAAACAGGGCCAGGGATGATTGGCTACACCTTC

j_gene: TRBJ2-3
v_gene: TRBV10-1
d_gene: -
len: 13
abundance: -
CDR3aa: CASSRDITDTQYF
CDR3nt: TGCGCCAGCAGTCGGGACATCACAGATACGCAGTATTTT

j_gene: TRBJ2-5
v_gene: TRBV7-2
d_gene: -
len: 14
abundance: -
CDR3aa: CASSPRFGWETQYF
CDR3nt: TGTGCCAGCAGCCCCCGTTTCGGCTGGGAGACCCAGTACTTC

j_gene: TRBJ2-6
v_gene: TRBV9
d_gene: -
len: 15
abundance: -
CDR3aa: CASSFQGTGANVLTF
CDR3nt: TGTGCCAGCAGCTTCCAGGGTACCGGGGCCAACGTCCTGACTTTC

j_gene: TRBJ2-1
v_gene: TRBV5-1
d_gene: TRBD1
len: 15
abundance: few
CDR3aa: CASSGGTGGYGEQFF
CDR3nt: TGCGCCAGCAGCGGCGGGACAGGGGGGTACGGTGAGCAGTTCTTC

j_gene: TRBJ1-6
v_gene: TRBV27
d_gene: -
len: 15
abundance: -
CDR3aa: CASRLEWSKDSPLHF
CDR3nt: TGTGCCAGCAGACTTGAATGGAGTAAGGATTCACCCCTCCACTTT

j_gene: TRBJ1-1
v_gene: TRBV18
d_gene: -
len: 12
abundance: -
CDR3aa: CASSPVKSDAFF
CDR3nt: TGTGCCAGCTCACCCGTTAAGTCCGACGCTTTCTTT

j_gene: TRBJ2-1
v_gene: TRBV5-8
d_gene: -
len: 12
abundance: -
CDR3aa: CASPGFRHEQFF
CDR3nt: TGTGCCAGCCCCGGGTTCCGCCATGAGCAGTTCTTC

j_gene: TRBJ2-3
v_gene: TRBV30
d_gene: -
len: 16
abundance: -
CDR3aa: CAWSGAASLSTDTQYF
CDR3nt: TGTGCCTGGAGTGGGGCCGCTAGCTTAAGCACAGATACGCAGTATTTT

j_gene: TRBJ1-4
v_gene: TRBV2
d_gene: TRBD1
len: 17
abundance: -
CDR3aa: CASSEALQGASNEKLFF
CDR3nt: TGTGCCAGCAGTGAAGCTCTTCAGGGGGCCTCCAATGAAAAACTGTTTTTT

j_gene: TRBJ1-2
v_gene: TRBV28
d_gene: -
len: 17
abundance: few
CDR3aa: CASSLSVLVSSNYGYTF
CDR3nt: TGTGCCAGCAGTTTATCGGTTCTAGTGAGTTCTAACTATGGCTACACCTTC